This T cell receptor (beta chain) was sequenced in a study of T cells after yellow fever vaccination. TCRdb ran MiXCR on the 5' RACE reads and lists one entry per CDR3 protein. The sample contains more than 300,000 distinct CDR3 sequences, roughly 6.8% of which appear only once. This CDR3 has 10 residues. The V end was cut by 3 bases, the J end by 10 bases, with 7 bases between. In germline, CDR1 is SQVTM, CDR2 ANQGSEA. The chain has TRBV29-1 and TRBJ2-1; a weak D match, TRBD2 (5 bases). The sequences come from PBMCs, collected about 49 days after the first yellow fever vaccination. The receptor was isolated from a man between 18 and 35 years old who received the YFV17D yellow fever vaccine. CDR3: CSVEIAEQFF. CDR3 DNA: TGCAGCGTTGAGATAGCGGAGCAGTTCTTC.